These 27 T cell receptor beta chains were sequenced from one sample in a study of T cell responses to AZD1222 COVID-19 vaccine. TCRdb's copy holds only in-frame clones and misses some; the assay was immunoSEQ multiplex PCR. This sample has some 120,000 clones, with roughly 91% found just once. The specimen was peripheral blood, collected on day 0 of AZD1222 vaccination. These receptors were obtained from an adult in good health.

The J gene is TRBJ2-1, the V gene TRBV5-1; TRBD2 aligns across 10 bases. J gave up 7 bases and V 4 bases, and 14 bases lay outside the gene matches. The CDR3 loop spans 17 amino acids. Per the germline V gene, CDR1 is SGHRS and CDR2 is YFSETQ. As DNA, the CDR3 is TGCGCCAGCAGCCCCCGGTTTACGAGCGGGGGGGGGAATGAGCAGTTCTTC. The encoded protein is CASSPRFTSGGGNEQFF.

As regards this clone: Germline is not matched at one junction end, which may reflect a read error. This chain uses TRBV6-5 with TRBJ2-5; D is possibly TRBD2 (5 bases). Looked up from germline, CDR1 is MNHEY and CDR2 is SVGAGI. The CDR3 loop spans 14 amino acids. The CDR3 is CASSYFMSGETQYF. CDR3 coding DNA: TGTGCCAGCAGCTACTTTATGTCGGGGGAGACCCAGTACTTC.

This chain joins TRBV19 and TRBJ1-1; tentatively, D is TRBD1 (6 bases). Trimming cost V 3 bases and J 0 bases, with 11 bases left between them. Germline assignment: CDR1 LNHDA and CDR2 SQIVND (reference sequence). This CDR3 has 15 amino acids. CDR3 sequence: CASSMRGALNTEAFF. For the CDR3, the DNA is TGTGCCAGTAGTATGAGGGGGGCCTTGAACACTGAAGCTTTCTTT.

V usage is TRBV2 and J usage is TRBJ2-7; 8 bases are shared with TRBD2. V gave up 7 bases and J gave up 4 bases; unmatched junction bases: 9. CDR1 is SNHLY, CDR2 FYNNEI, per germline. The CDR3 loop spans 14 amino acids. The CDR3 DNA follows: TGTGCCAGCATAGCGGGGCGCCAAGTATACGAGCAGTACTTC. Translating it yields CASIAGRQVYEQYF. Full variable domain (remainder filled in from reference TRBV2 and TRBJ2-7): EPEVTQTPSHQVTQMGQEVILRCVPISNHLYFYWYRQILGQKVEFLVSFYNNEISEKSEIFDDQFSVERPDGSNFTLKIRSTKLEDSAMYFCASIAGRQVYEQYFGPGTRLTVT.

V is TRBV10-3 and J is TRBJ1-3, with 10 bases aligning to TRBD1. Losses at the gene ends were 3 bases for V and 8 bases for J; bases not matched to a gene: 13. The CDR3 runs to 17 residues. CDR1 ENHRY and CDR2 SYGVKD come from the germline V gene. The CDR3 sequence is CAISDTEGQGVWDTIYF. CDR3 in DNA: TGTGCCATCAGTGATACAGAAGGACAGGGGGTTTGGGACACCATATATTTT.

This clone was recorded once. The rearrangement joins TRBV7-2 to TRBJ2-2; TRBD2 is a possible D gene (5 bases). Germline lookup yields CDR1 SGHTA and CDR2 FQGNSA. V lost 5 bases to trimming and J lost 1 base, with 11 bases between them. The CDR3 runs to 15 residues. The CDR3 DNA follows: TGTGCCAGCAGCCACCCGGGGTTGAACACCGGGGAGCTGTTTTTT. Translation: CASSHPGLNTGELFF.

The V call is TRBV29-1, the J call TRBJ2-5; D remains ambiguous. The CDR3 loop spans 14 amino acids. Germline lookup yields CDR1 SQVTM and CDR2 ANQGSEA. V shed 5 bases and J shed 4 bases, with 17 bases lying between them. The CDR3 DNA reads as TGCAGCGTTAATCTGATGGGCCACGGAGAGACCCAGTACTTC. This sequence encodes CSVNLMGHGETQYF.

The CDR3 spells CASSLGTSGFQYF. As DNA, the CDR3 is TGTGCCAGCAGCCTAGGGACTAGCGGATTCCAGTACTTC. The V call is TRBV5-6, the J call TRBJ2-5; 11 bases are a match to TRBD2. J lost 10 bases, V lost 4 bases, and 6 bases had no gene match. This CDR3 has 13 amino acids. Germline-derived CDR1 and CDR2 are SGHDT and YYEEEE.

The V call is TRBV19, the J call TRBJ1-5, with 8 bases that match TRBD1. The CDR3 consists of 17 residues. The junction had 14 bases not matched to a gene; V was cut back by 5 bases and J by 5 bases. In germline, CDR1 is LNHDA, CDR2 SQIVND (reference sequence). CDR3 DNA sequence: TGTGCCAGTAGTCTTCGCAATGGACAGGGAGGGGATCAGCCCCAGCATTTT. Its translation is CASSLRNGQGGDQPQHF.

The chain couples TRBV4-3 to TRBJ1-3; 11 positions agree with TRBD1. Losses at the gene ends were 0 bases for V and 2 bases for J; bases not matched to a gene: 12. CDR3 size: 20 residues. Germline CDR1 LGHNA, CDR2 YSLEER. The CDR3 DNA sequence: TGCGCCAGCAGCCAAGATCTGGACAGGGGGCGCCTACGGCCTGGAAACACCATATATTTT. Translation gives CASSQDLDRGRLRPGNTIYF.

The CDR3 loop is CASSDLQGWAGELFF. In DNA form, the CDR3 reads TGTGCCAGCAGCGACCTACAGGGATGGGCCGGGGAGCTGTTTTTT. The gene calls are TRBV9 and TRBJ2-2; perhaps TRBD1 as D (6 bases). The length of the CDR3 is 15 residues. V lost 3 bases, J lost 6 bases, and 15 bases lay in between. The germline gives CDR1 SGDLS, CDR2 YYNGEE.

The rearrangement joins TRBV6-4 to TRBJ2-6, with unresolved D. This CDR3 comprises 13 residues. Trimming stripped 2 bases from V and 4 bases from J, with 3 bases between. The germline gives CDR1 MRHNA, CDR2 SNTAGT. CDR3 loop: CASSDPGANVLTF. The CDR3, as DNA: TGTGCCAGCAGTGACCCCGGGGCCAACGTCCTGACTTTC.

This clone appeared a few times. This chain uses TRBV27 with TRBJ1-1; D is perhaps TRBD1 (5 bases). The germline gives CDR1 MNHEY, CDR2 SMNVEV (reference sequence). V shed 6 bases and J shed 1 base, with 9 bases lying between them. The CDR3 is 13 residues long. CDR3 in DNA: TGTGCCAGCAGGCGGGGGGGGAACACTGAAGCTTTCTTT. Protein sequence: CASRRGGNTEAFF.

CDR3 in DNA: TGTGCCAGAGAGACTAGCGGGATACACTACGAGCAGTACTTC. Its protein is CARETSGIHYEQYF. The V and J genes are TRBV19 and TRBJ2-7; 11 bases agree with TRBD2. After removal of 9 bases from V and 3 bases from J, the junction contained 7 bases not matched to a gene. Germline CDR1 LNHDA, CDR2 SQIVND (reference sequence). This CDR3 contains 14 residues.

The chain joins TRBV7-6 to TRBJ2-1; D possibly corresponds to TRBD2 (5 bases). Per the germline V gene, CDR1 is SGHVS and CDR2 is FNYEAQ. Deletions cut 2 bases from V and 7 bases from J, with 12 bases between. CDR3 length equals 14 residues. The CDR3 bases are TGTGCCAGCAGCTTAACCGGGAACACTAATGAGCAGTTCTTC. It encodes CASSLTGNTNEQFF.

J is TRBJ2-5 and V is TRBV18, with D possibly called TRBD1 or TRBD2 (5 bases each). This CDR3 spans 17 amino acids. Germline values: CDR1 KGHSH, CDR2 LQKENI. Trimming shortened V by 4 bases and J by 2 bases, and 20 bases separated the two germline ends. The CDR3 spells CASSQIRDPRIQETQYF. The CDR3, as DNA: TGTGCCAGCTCACAAATCCGGGACCCAAGGATACAAGAGACCCAGTACTTC.

Here the CDR3 reads CASRGTGANTEAFF. The CDR3 DNA is TGTGCCAGCAGGGGGACAGGAGCGAACACTGAAGCTTTCTTT. This chain links TRBV6-5 with TRBJ1-1; 8 bases line up with TRBD1. CDR3 length equals 14 residues. The trim removed 6 bases at V and 1 base at J, leaving 4 bases unmatched. CDR1 and CDR2 (germline): MNHEY, SVGAGI.

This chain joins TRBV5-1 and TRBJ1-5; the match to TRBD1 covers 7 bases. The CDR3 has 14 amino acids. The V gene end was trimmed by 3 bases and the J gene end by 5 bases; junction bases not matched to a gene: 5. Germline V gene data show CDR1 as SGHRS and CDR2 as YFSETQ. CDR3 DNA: TGCGCCAGCAGCTCGCAGGGGGGGGATCAGCCCCAGCATTTT. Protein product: CASSSQGGDQPQHF.

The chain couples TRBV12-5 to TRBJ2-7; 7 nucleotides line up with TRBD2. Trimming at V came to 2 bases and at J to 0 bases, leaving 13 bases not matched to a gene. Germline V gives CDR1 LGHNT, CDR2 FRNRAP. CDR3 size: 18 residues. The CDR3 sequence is CASGLRGRGGIGSYEQYF. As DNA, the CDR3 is TGTGCTAGTGGTTTGCGGGGCCGGGGAGGGATTGGCTCCTACGAGCAGTACTTC.

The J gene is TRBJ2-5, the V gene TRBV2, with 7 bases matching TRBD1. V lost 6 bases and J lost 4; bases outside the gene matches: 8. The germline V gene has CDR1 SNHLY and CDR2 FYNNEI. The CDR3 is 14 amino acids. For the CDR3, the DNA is TGTGCCAGCAGAAGAGACCGGGACAGAGAGACCCAGTACTTC. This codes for CASRRDRDRETQYF.

CDR3 sequence reads: CASSLTDTSGYGYTF. CDR3 nucleotides: TGCGCCAGCAGCTTGACCGACACCTCGGGCTATGGCTACACCTTC. The chain links TRBV5-1 to TRBJ1-2, with unresolved D. V was clipped by 1 base and J by 4 bases, with 14 bases between them. The V gene's germline CDR1 is SGHRS and CDR2 YFSETQ. This CDR3 has 15 amino acids.

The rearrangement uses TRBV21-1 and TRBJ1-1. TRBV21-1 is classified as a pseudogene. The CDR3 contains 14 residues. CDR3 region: CAREEGRGPTEAFF. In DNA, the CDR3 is TGTGCCAGAGAGGAGGGGAGGGGGCCCACTGAAGCTTTCTTT.

In nucleotides, the CDR3 is TGTGCCACGAACCTGGGGCGCGGGTACAATGAGCAGTTCTTC. Translation: CATNLGRGYNEQFF. V gene TRBV15 combines with J gene TRBJ2-1; D is perhaps TRBD1 or TRBD2 (5 bases each). The V gene lost 9 bases and the J gene lost 4 bases, with 16 bases spanning the gap. CDR3 length equals 14 residues. CDR1 is LNHNV, CDR2 YYDKDF, per germline (reference sequence).

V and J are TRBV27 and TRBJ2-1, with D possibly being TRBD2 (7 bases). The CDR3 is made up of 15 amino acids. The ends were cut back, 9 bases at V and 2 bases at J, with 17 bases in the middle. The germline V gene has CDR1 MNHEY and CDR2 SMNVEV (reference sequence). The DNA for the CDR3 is TGTGCCAGTTTTCCGGGGGGCCGACCCTACAATGAGCAGTTCTTC. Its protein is CASFPGGRPYNEQFF.

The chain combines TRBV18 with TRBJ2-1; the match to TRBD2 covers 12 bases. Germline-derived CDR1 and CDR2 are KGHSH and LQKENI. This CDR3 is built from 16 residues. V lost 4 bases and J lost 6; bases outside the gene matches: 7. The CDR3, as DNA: TGTGCCAGCTCACAGACTAGCGGGGGCCCATCCAATGAGCAGTTCTTC. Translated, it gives CASSQTSGGPSNEQFF.

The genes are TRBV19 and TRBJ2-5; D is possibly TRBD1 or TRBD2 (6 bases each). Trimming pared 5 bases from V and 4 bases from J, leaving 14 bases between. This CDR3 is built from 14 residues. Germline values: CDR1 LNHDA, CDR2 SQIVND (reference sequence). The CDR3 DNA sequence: TGTGCCAGTAGTCCCTGGACAGCGGGAGAGACCCAGTACTTC. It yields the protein CASSPWTAGETQYF.

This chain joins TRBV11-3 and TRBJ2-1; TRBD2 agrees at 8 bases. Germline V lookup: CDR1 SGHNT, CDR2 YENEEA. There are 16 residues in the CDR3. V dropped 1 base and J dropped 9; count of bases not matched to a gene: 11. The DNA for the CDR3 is TGTGCCAGCAGCTTAGTCCCGGGGGGGGAGGCCCCTGAGCAGTTCTTC. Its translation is CASSLVPGGEAPEQFF.